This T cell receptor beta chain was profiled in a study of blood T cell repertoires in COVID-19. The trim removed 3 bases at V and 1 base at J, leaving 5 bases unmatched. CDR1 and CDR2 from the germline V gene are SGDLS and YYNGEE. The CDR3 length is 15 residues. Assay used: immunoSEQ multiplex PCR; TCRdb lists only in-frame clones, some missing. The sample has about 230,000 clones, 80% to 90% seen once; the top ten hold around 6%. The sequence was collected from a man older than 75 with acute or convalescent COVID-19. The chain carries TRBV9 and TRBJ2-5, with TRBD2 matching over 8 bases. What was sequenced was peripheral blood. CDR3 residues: CASSGRSGIQETQYF. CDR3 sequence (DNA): TGTGCCAGCAGCGGCCGTAGCGGGATCCAAGAGACCCAGTACTTC. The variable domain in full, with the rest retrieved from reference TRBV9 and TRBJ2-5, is DSGVTQTPKHLITATGQRVTLRCSPRSGDLSVYWYQQSLDQGLQFLIQYYNGEERAKGNILERFSAQQFPDLHSELNLSSLELGDSALYFCASSGRSGIQETQYFGPGTRLLVL.